These 29 T cell receptor beta chains originate from one sample sequenced in a study of preoperative IRX-2 immunotherapy in early breast cancer. Sequencing used immunoSEQ multiplex PCR; TCRdb keeps in-frame clones, though not all of them. The table records roughly 42,000 clones, roughly 80% of them present only once. As to treatment: preoperative locoregional IRX-2 cytokine immunotherapy. This material consisted of tumor tissue, taken after IRX-2 immunotherapy. The receptors originated from a human donor with breast cancer.

This clone was found once. J is TRBJ2-7 and V is TRBV5-8; 11 bases align to TRBD2. This CDR3 contains 17 residues. Germline V lookup: CDR1 SGHTS, CDR2 YDEGEE. Trimming removed 1 base from V and 0 bases from J; junction bases left unmatched: 6. The CDR3 bases are TGTGCCAGCAGCTTGACTAGCGGGGGCCTACTCTCCTACGAGCAGTACTTC. Translating it yields CASSLTSGGLLSYEQYF.

V usage is TRBV18 and J usage is TRBJ2-1; 14 positions match TRBD2. CDR1 is KGHSH and CDR2 is LQKENI in the germline V gene. The CDR3 totals 14 residues. The junction had 1 base not matched to a gene; V was cut back by 5 bases and J by 7 bases. CDR3 in amino acids: CASSGLAGGNEQFF. CDR3 nucleotide sequence: TGTGCCAGCTCAGGACTAGCGGGAGGAAATGAGCAGTTCTTC.

For this clone: Compared with germline, one end of the junction differs, possibly owing to a read error. This sequence joins TRBV6-8 and TRBJ2-3; D might be TRBD1 (6 bases). The CDR3 loop spans 14 amino acids. Germline CDR1 reads MNHGY; CDR2 reads SAAAGT. CDR3 DNA: TGTGTCAGCAGTTACGGGACACTCACAGATACGCAGTATTTT. Amino acid sequence: CVSSYGTLTDTQYF.

This rearrangement joins TRBV10-2 to TRBJ2-7; D might be TRBD2 (5 bases). This CDR3 comprises 13 residues. Per germline, CDR1 WSHSY and CDR2 SAAADI. V was pared by 3 bases and J by 3 bases, with 9 bases between. The chain's CDR3 is CASSEGLNYEQYF. The CDR3 bases are TGCGCCAGCAGTGAAGGACTCAACTACGAGCAGTACTTC.

The chain combines TRBV12-5 with TRBJ2-4; 9 bases are a match to TRBD1. The CDR3 runs to 15 residues. With V trimmed by 6 bases and J by 6 bases, 9 bases remained unmatched. CDR1 is LGHNT and CDR2 is FRNRAP in the germline V gene. CDR3 in amino acids: CASGPGTGSINIQYF. The DNA of the CDR3 is TGTGCTAGTGGACCTGGGACAGGGAGTATAAACATTCAGTACTTC.

The chain links TRBV6-8 to TRBJ1-1, with D perhaps matching TRBD1 (6 bases). Trimming cost V 3 bases and J 8 bases, with 13 bases left between them. This CDR3 is 13 amino acids long. Germline lookup yields CDR1 MNHGY and CDR2 SAAAGT. This chain's CDR3 is CASSYFLGGEAFF. CDR3 bases: TGTGCCAGCAGTTATTTTTTGGGGGGCGAAGCTTTCTTT.

The chain combines TRBV11-3 with TRBJ2-1; 10 nucleotides align to TRBD2. Germline V CDR1 and CDR2: SGHNT, YENEEA. The CDR3 runs to 15 residues. V trimming: 4 bases; J trimming: 10 bases; junction bases outside the gene matches: 10. The CDR3 bases are TGTGCCAGCAGCTCCCGTGGGACGACTAGCGGGGAGCAGTTCTTC. This gives the protein CASSSRGTTSGEQFF.

The V gene is TRBV10-3, the J gene TRBJ2-7, with D perhaps being TRBD1 or TRBD2 (5 bases each). The length of the CDR3 is 15 residues. Germline V CDR1 and CDR2: ENHRY, SYGVKD. V shed 2 bases and J shed 5 bases, with 16 bases lying between them. In nucleotides, the CDR3 is TGTGCCATCAGTGAGAACCGGGGTAGAGGGGACGAGCAGTACTTC. This gives the protein CAISENRGRGDEQYF.

The chain carries TRBV11-3 and TRBJ2-7; D is possibly TRBD2 (5 bases). Trimming left V 5 bases short and J 3 bases short, with 14 bases between. Germline V CDR1 and CDR2: SGHNT, YENEEA. The CDR3 has 14 residues. CDR3 in DNA: TGTGCCAGCAGCCTATCCGAGGGCCTCTACGAGCAGTACTTC. Translated: CASSLSEGLYEQYF. The whole variable domain, filled in from reference TRBV11-3 and TRBJ2-7, reads EAGVVQSPRYKIIEKKQPVAFWCNPISGHNTLYWYLQNLGQGPELLIRYENEEAVDDSQLPKDRFSAERLKGVDSTLKIQPAELGDSAVYLCASSLSEGLYEQYFGPGTRLTVT.

V is TRBV19 and J is TRBJ1-5, with D hard to call. This CDR3 is 12 amino acids long. CDR1 is LNHDA, CDR2 SQIVND, per germline (reference sequence). Trimming stripped 7 bases from V and 4 bases from J, with 8 bases between. The CDR3 loop is CASTGFNQPQHF. Written as DNA, the CDR3 is TGTGCCAGTACGGGGTTTAATCAGCCCCAGCATTTT.

This clone has just a few counts. This chain connects TRBV6-8 to TRBJ1-4; a weak D match, TRBD1 (5 bases). V lost 5 bases, J lost 8 bases, and 9 bases lay in between. This CDR3 contains 12 residues. CDR1 is MNHGY, CDR2 SAAAGT, per germline. CDR3 sequence reads: CASSLRQEKLFF. DNA of the CDR3: TGTGCCAGCAGTCTTAGACAGGAAAAACTGTTTTTT.

The chain combines TRBV23-1 with TRBJ1-3; D perhaps matches TRBD1 (6 bases). TRBV23-1 is treated as an ORF (open reading frame) with a function not yet certain. V gave up 6 bases and J gave up 8 bases, with 17 bases separating them. The CDR3 runs 14 residues. CDR3 amino acids: CASSIAGARYTIYF. CDR3 bases: TGCGCCAGCAGCATAGCAGGGGCGAGATACACCATATATTTT.

The chain couples TRBV19 to TRBJ2-5; D uncertain. Trimming took off 3 bases at V and 5 bases at J, with 13 bases between the two ends. This CDR3 has 14 residues. The germline gives CDR1 LNHDA, CDR2 SQIVND (reference sequence). This CDR3 is CASSIGRDWETQYF. The CDR3, as DNA: TGTGCCAGTAGTATCGGGCGTGATTGGGAGACCCAGTACTTC.

The chain is built from TRBV7-1 and TRBJ1-4, with D perhaps TRBD1 (6 bases). TRBV7-1 is labeled an ORF, and its function is uncertain. The CDR3 contains 13 residues. Trimming took 5 bases from V and 7 from J, leaving 11 bases between them. CDR3 loop: CASSLGTPEKLFF. CDR3 nucleotides: TGTGCCAGCAGCCTGGGGACACCTGAAAAACTGTTTTTT.

J is TRBJ2-6 and V is TRBV29-1, with no clear D. The V end lost 7 bases, the J end lost 6 bases, and 10 bases lay between the germline ends. CDR3 length: 12 residues. In germline, CDR1 is SQVTM, CDR2 ANQGSEA. The CDR3 DNA is TGCAGCGCTCCGGTTATGGCCAACGTCCTGACTTTC. This sequence encodes CSAPVMANVLTF.

This clone was recorded once. The rearrangement uses TRBV19 and TRBJ1-2; perhaps TRBD1 as D (5 bases). The CDR3 sequence is 13 residues long. Trimming took 4 bases from V and 3 from J, leaving 9 bases between them. Germline V CDR1 and CDR2: LNHDA, SQIVND (reference sequence). Here the CDR3 reads CASSKGFYYGYTF. The CDR3 coding sequence is TGTGCCAGTAGTAAGGGGTTTTACTATGGCTACACCTTC.

The V and J genes are TRBV19 and TRBJ2-1; D unresolved. V dropped 8 bases and J dropped 0 bases, with 11 bases sitting between them. CDR1 is LNHDA and CDR2 is SQIVND in the germline V gene (reference sequence). CDR3 size: 14 residues. CDR3 residues: CASSPASSYNEQFF. The CDR3 DNA reads as TGTGCCAGTTCACCCGCTAGCTCCTACAATGAGCAGTTCTTC. Filled out from reference TRBV19 and TRBJ2-1, the complete variable domain reads DGGITQSPKYLFRKEGQNVTLSCEQNLNHDAMYWYRQDPGQGLRLIYYSQIVNDFQKGDIAEGYSVSREKKESFPLTVTSAQKNPTAFYLCASSPASSYNEQFFGPGTRLTVL.

The CDR3 DNA reads TGTGCCTGGAGTGCCGGGACAGGGTATGGCTACACCTTC. Its translation is CAWSAGTGYGYTF. The chain joins TRBV30 to TRBJ1-2; TRBD1 aligns across 9 bases. This CDR3 spans 13 amino acids. V was clipped by 1 base and J by 5 bases; unmatched bases: 2. Germline V gene lookup returns CDR1 GTSNPN and CDR2 SVGIG (reference sequence).

The J gene is TRBJ2-7, the V gene TRBV23-1; TRBD1 might be the D (6 bases). TRBV23-1 is noted as an ORF with a role that remains uncertain. The CDR3 contains 15 residues. With 6 bases removed from V and 7 bases from J, the gap between germline ends came to 22 bases. CDR3 sequence reads: CASSYRQDTLREQYF. CDR3 nucleotides: TGCGCCAGCAGCTACCGACAGGATACTCTGAGGGAGCAGTACTTC.

The chain uses TRBV6-8 and TRBJ2-7; 7 positions match TRBD2. V gave up 7 bases and J gave up 1 base; unmatched junction bases: 4. The CDR3 consists of 13 residues. Germline V gene lookup returns CDR1 MNHGY and CDR2 SAAAGT. CDR3 sequence: CASTAGESYEQYF. The CDR3 coding sequence is TGTGCCAGCACCGCGGGGGAGTCCTACGAGCAGTACTTC.

The J gene is TRBJ2-1, the V gene TRBV28; 9 positions match TRBD1. The CDR3 has 15 residues. Looked up from germline, CDR1 is MDHEN and CDR2 is SYDVKM. The ends lost 5 bases at V and 6 bases at J; junction bases unmatched: 8. The CDR3 DNA is TGTGCCAGCAGTCCGTCAGGGACAGGGATCAATGAGCAGTTCTTC. Protein product: CASSPSGTGINEQFF.

V is TRBV7-5 and J is TRBJ1-1. TRBV7-5 corresponds to a pseudogene. The CDR3 is 16 residues long. CDR3 DNA sequence: TGTGCCAGCAGCTCCCCGGCGGGGGGCAAAAACACTGAAGCTTTCTTT. Residues: CASSSPAGGKNTEAFF.

The V gene is TRBV1, the J gene TRBJ1-4; TRBD1, the table's D call, was not compared with the DNA. TRBV1 is a known pseudogene. This CDR3 comprises 17 residues. The CDR3 reads CASSPRTGGGSNEKLFF. CDR3 in DNA: TGCGCCAGCAGCCCGAGGACAGGGGGCGGGTCTAATGAAAAACTGTTTTTT.

The J gene is TRBJ1-4, the V gene TRBV5-1; D gene ambiguous. Germline loops: CDR1 SGHRS, CDR2 YFSETQ. The V end was cut by 6 bases, the J end by 0 bases, with 9 bases between. This CDR3 comprises 14 residues. CDR3 sequence reads: CASKMSSTNEKLFF. CDR3 in DNA: TGCGCCAGCAAAATGAGTTCAACTAATGAAAAACTGTTTTTT.

The rearrangement links TRBV19 to TRBJ1-5; possibly TRBD1 for D (5 bases). The CDR3 length is 16 residues. From germline, CDR1 is LNHDA and CDR2 SQIVND (reference sequence). V lost 4 bases and J lost 0, with 13 bases in between. CDR3 sequence (DNA): TGTGCCAGTAGTACCTCGACAGTTACTAGCAATCAGCCCCAGCATTTT. It translates to CASSTSTVTSNQPQHF.

The chain links TRBV28 to TRBJ1-5; TRBD1 is a possible D gene (5 bases). CDR3 length: 12 residues. Germline lookup yields CDR1 MDHEN and CDR2 SYDVKM. Trimming stripped 5 bases from V and 7 bases from J, with 9 bases between. CDR3 in amino acids: CASSTRDQPQHF. DNA for the CDR3: TGTGCCAGCAGTACGAGGGACCAGCCCCAGCATTTT. The entire variable domain, with the rest obtained from reference TRBV28 and TRBJ1-5, is as follows: DVKVTQSSRYLVKRTGEKVFLECVQDMDHENMFWYRQDPGLGLRLIYFSYDVKMKEKGDIPEGYSVSREKKERFSLILESASTNQTSMYLCASSTRDQPQHFGDGTRLSIL.

The chain joins TRBV18 to TRBJ2-7, with a weak D call TRBD1 (5 bases). Germline-derived CDR1 and CDR2 are KGHSH and LQKENI. The CDR3 covers 15 residues. Trimming removed 3 bases at V and 5 bases at J, with 17 bases between. The CDR3 nucleotides read TGTGCCAGCTCACCGAAGGGGCCCCCTTTAAACGAGCAGTACTTC. The encoded protein is CASSPKGPPLNEQYF.

The J gene is TRBJ2-7, the V gene TRBV11-3, with D hard to call. CDR1 is SGHNT, CDR2 YENEEA, per germline. V lost 0 bases and J lost 3, with 12 bases in between. The CDR3 sequence is 15 residues long. Here the CDR3 reads CASSLELFSDYEQYF. CDR3 in DNA: TGTGCCAGCAGCTTAGAGCTGTTTTCAGACTACGAGCAGTACTTC.

The chain is built from TRBV28 and TRBJ1-2, with no clear D. This CDR3 comprises 12 residues. Germline V gene sequence: CDR1 MDHEN, CDR2 SYDVKM. V was trimmed by 7 bases and J by 4 bases, leaving 10 bases between them. This chain's CDR3 is CASTTILYGYTF. In DNA form, the CDR3 reads TGTGCCAGCACTACGATTCTCTATGGCTACACCTTC.